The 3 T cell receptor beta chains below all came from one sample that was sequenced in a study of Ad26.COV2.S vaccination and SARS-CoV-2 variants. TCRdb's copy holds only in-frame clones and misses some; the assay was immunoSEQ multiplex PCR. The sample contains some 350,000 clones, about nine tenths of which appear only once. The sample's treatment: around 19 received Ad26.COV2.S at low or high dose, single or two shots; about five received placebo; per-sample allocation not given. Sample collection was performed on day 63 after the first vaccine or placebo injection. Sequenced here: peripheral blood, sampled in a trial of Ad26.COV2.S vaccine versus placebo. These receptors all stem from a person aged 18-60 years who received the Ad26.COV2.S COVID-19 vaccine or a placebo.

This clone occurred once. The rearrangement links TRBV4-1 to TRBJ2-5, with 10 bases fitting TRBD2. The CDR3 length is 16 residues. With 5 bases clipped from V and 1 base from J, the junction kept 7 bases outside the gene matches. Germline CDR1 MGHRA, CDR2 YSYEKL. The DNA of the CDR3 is TGCGCCAGCAGCTCGTCTATAGCGGGGGGCCAAGAGACCCAGTACTTC. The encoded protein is CASSSSIAGGQETQYF.

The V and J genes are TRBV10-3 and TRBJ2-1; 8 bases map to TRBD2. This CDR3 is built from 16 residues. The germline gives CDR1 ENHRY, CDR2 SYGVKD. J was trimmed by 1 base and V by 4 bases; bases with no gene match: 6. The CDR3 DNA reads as TGTGCCATCAGTGTTAGCGGGATGGGTTCCTACAATGAGCAGTTCTTC. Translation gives CAISVSGMGSYNEQFF.

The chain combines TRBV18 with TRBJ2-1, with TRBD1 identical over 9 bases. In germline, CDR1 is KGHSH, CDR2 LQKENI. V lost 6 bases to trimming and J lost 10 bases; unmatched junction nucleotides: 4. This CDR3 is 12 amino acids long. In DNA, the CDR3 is TGTGCCAGCTCCACAGGGGGCCAGGAGCAGTTCTTC. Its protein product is CASSTGGQEQFF.